Many counts were recorded for the clone carrying this T cell receptor (beta chain). This may arise from a read error, as a much more abundant clone is one base away. The entry originates in a study of tumor-infiltrating lymphocytes in oesophageal squamous cell carcinoma. TCRdb fed the PCR reads into MiXCR, producing one record per CDR3 protein. The sample lists about 22,000 distinct CDR3 sequences; roughly a third were seen once. The germline V gene encodes CDR1 SGHAT and CDR2 FQDESV (reference sequence). Trimming shortened V by 3 bases and J by 11 bases, and 25 bases separated the two germline ends. This CDR3 has 16 amino acids.

This TCR came from a female donor with esophageal squamous cell carcinoma. The V and J genes are TRBV11-1 and TRBJ2-5; D not resolved. Sequenced: esophageal tumor tissue. CDR3 coding DNA: TGTGCCAGCAGCTTCCGGGCCATTGGCTCCTACAATGAGCAGTACTTC. As protein: CASSFRAIGSYNEQYF.